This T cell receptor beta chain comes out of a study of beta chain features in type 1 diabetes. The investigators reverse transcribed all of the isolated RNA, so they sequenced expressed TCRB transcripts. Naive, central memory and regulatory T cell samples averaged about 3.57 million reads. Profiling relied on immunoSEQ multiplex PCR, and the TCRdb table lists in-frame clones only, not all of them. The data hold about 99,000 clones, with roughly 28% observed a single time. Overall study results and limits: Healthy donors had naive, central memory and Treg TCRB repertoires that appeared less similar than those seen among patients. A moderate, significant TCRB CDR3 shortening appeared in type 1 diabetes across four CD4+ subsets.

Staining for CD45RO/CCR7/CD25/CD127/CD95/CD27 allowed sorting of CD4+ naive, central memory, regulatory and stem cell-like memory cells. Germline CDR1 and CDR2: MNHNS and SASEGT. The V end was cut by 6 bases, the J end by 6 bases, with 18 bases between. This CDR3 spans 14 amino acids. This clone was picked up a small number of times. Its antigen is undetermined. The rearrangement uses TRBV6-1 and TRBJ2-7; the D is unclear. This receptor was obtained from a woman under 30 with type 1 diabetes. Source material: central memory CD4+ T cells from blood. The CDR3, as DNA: TGTGCCAGCAGCATAGACGGTTCGTCGGGCGAGCAGTACTTC. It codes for CASSIDGSSGEQYF.